Presented here are 28 T cell receptor beta chains from one specimen sequenced in a study of shared clonotypes between healthy human individuals. Sequenced by immunoSEQ multiplex PCR; TCRdb stores in-frame clones only, minus some. The table lists approximately 2.5 million clones, approximately 94% of them singletons, with 0.13% to 0.15% in the top ten. The specimen sequenced was naive CD4+ T cells sorted from blood. As for subset: CD45RA+ positively selected. All receptors derive from a man aged 18-30 years in good health.

This clone was picked up one time. The chain links TRBV30 to TRBJ2-5; no clear D. The CDR3 spans 12 residues. Trimming shortened V by 3 bases and J by 5 bases, and 10 bases separated the two germline ends. Looked up from germline, CDR1 is GTSNPN and CDR2 is SVGIG (reference sequence). CDR3: CAWSPQWETQYF. The DNA of the CDR3 is TGTGCCTGGAGCCCCCAATGGGAGACCCAGTACTTC.

CDR3 protein: CASSPHISDTQYF. The CDR3 DNA reads TGTGCCAGCTCACCACACATATCAGATACGCAGTATTTT. The genes are TRBV18 and TRBJ2-3, with D unclear. Looked up from germline, CDR1 is KGHSH and CDR2 is LQKENI. There are 13 residues in the CDR3. V lost 1 base, J lost 4 bases, and 6 bases lay in between.

This chain uses TRBV4-2 with TRBJ2-3, with 13 bases that match TRBD2. The CDR3 contains 16 residues. CDR1 and CDR2 from the germline V gene are LGHNA and YNFKEQ. Trimming took 4 bases from V and 2 from J; bases not matched to a gene: 3. CDR3 sequence: CASSPTSGGDTDTQYF. In DNA, the CDR3 is TGTGCCAGCAGCCCAACTAGCGGGGGGGACACAGATACGCAGTATTTT.

The J gene is TRBJ2-3, the V gene TRBV2; TRBD2 aligns across 11 bases. This CDR3 region has 15 residues. The V gene end was trimmed by 6 bases and the J gene end by 1 base; junction bases not matched to a gene: 3. Germline loops: CDR1 SNHLY, CDR2 FYNNEI. The CDR3 DNA sequence: TGTGCCAGCAGATCGACTAGCGGGGGCACAGATACGCAGTATTTT. This sequence encodes CASRSTSGGTDTQYF.

The CDR3 sequence: CASSPTAGTGSYEQYF. The CDR3 DNA reads as TGCGCCAGCAGCCCGACGGCCGGGACAGGGAGCTACGAGCAGTACTTC. The J gene is TRBJ2-7, the V gene TRBV4-1, with TRBD1 identical over 9 bases. Germline V gives CDR1 MGHRA, CDR2 YSYEKL. The V segment lost 4 bases and the J segment 3 bases; nucleotides outside the gene matches: 10. The CDR3 is 16 amino acids.

With respect to this clone: This sample includes further DNA sequences coding for the same CDR3. The chain employs TRBV9 and TRBJ2-2; D is possibly TRBD2 (6 bases). This CDR3 region has 14 residues. V lost 0 bases, J lost 6 bases, and 9 bases lay in between. CDR1 is SGDLS and CDR2 is YYNGEE in the germline V gene. CDR3 sequence: CASSVVREAGELFF. The CDR3 DNA is TGTGCCAGCAGCGTAGTAAGGGAGGCCGGGGAGCTGTTTTTT.

The chain recombines TRBV5-1 with TRBJ2-7; D could derive from TRBD1 or TRBD2 (5 bases each). V dropped 7 bases and J dropped 4 bases, with 12 bases sitting between them. The CDR3 runs to 12 residues. Germline V CDR1 and CDR2: SGHRS, YFSETQ. The DNA for the CDR3 is TGCGCCAGCTCTGGGGGAAAGTACGAGCAGTACTTC. Encoded protein: CASSGGKYEQYF.

The genes are TRBV7-8 and TRBJ2-3, with 7 bases fitting TRBD2. This CDR3 contains 17 residues. The V and J ends lost 2 bases and 5 bases, in that order; junction bases with no gene match: 13. The V gene's germline CDR1 is SGHVS and CDR2 FQNEAQ. CDR3 in amino acids: CASSLRGGGGSVDTQYF. The DNA for the CDR3 is TGTGCCAGCAGCTTAAGGGGCGGCGGGGGAAGCGTAGATACGCAGTATTTT.

The chain is built from TRBV2 and TRBJ1-1; no reliable D call. The CDR3 extends over 14 amino acids. V gave up 1 base and J gave up 4 bases, with 10 bases separating them. Looked up from germline, CDR1 is SNHLY and CDR2 is FYNNEI. Here the CDR3 reads CASSEEILGTEAFF. CDR3 DNA sequence: TGTGCCAGCAGTGAAGAAATCTTAGGCACTGAAGCTTTCTTT.

V usage is TRBV10-3 and J usage is TRBJ2-5; weak D call: TRBD1 (6 bases). Trimming removed 6 bases at V and 5 bases at J, with 16 bases between. There are 14 residues in the CDR3. The germline CDR1 and CDR2 sequences are ENHRY and SYGVKD. The CDR3 region has the DNA TGTGCCATCAGGGGGGCCGGGGCAACGGAGACCCAGTACTTC. It specifies CAIRGAGATETQYF.

This chain joins TRBV5-6 and TRBJ1-1; tentatively, D is TRBD1 (5 bases). CDR1 and CDR2 (germline): SGHDT, YYEEEE. V lost 5 bases and J 4 bases, leaving 15 bases between the germline ends. The CDR3 runs 14 residues. The CDR3 reads CASSWDGGSTEAFF. In nucleotides, the CDR3 is TGTGCCAGCAGTTGGGACGGGGGGAGCACTGAAGCTTTCTTT.

The CDR3 reads CASSLAPEQYF. CDR3 nucleotides: TGTGCCAGCAGCTTAGCCCCCGAGCAGTACTTC. V usage is TRBV11-2 and J usage is TRBJ2-7; D remains ambiguous. V dropped 1 base and J dropped 6 bases, with 4 bases sitting between them. The CDR3 contains 11 residues. CDR1 is SGHAT, CDR2 FQNNGV, per germline.

The V and J genes are TRBV7-9 and TRBJ2-6; D unresolved. The CDR3 runs 16 residues. Looked up from germline, CDR1 is SEHNR and CDR2 is FQNEAQ (reference sequence). The V end lost 3 bases, the J end lost 0 bases, and 9 bases lay between the germline ends. The CDR3 nucleotides read TGTGCCAGCAGCTTCGGACGATCCTCTGGGGCCAACGTCCTGACTTTC. It specifies CASSFGRSSGANVLTF.

This sequence joins TRBV5-1 and TRBJ1-3, with a possible D match to TRBD1 (5 bases). V was cut by 4 bases and J by 9 bases, with 11 bases left in between. In germline, CDR1 is SGHRS, CDR2 YFSETQ. CDR3 length: 12 amino acids. The CDR3 DNA follows: TGCGCCAGCAGCCCCCCCGGGGGCACCATATATTTT. Amino acids: CASSPPGGTIYF.

The rearrangement joins TRBV29-1 to TRBJ2-7; D is unclear. The V gene's germline CDR1 is SQVTM and CDR2 ANQGSEA. This CDR3 has 12 residues. V gave up 1 base and J gave up 2 bases, with 6 bases separating them. DNA of the CDR3: TGCAGCGTTGAAGGACCCGCCTACGAGCAGTACTTC. Protein: CSVEGPAYEQYF.

The rearrangement uses TRBV5-1 and TRBJ2-3; TRBD2 agrees at 7 bases. Germline values: CDR1 SGHRS, CDR2 YFSETQ. The V gene end was trimmed by 6 bases and the J gene end by 0 bases; junction bases not matched to a gene: 4. CDR3 length equals 14 residues. The CDR3 protein is CASTPGGSTDTQYF. For the CDR3, the DNA is TGCGCCAGCACCCCGGGGGGTAGCACAGATACGCAGTATTTT.

About this clone itself: At the DNA level, this CDR3 is encoded by other sequences in the same sample as well. The rearrangement joins TRBV5-1 to TRBJ2-5, with 7 bases aligning to TRBD1. V shed 0 bases and J 1 base; nucleotides not matched to a gene: 3. This CDR3 region has 15 residues. CDR1 is SGHRS and CDR2 is YFSETQ in the germline V gene. This CDR3 reads CASSLAGTVQETQYF. For the CDR3, the DNA is TGCGCCAGCAGCTTGGCCGGGACAGTCCAAGAGACCCAGTACTTC. Using reference TRBV5-1 and TRBJ2-5 for the parts outside the CDR3, the full variable domain is KAGVTQTPRYLIKTRGQQVTLSCSPISGHRSVSWYQQTPGQGLQFLFEYFSETQRNKGNFPGRFSGRQFSNSRSEMNVSTLELGDSALYLCASSLAGTVQETQYFGPGTRLLVL.

This chain joins TRBV6-4 and TRBJ1-6; no firm D call. The germline V and J ends were trimmed by 4 bases and 7 bases, with 11 bases remaining between them. The CDR3 is 14 residues long. Germline CDR1 is MRHNA and CDR2 is SNTAGT. The chain's CDR3 is CASSAVPGNSPLHF. Written as DNA, the CDR3 is TGTGCCAGCAGTGCGGTCCCGGGCAATTCACCCCTCCACTTT.

The V gene is TRBV13, the J gene TRBJ2-3; 10 bases map to TRBD2. Germline CDR1 and CDR2: PRHDT and FYEKMQ (reference sequence). J was trimmed by 1 base and V by 2 bases; bases with no gene match: 9. The CDR3 is 18 residues long. In DNA, the CDR3 is TGTGCCAGCAGCTTAAGCCCGAAAACTAGCGGGGGCACAGATACGCAGTATTTT. It specifies CASSLSPKTSGGTDTQYF.

This chain links TRBV4-1 with TRBJ2-5; D tentatively reads TRBD1 or TRBD2 (5 bases each). Germline lookup yields CDR1 MGHRA and CDR2 YSYEKL. The V end lost 8 bases, the J end lost 7 bases, and 23 bases lay between the germline ends. This CDR3 contains 15 residues. In nucleotides, the CDR3 is TGCGCCAGCCGCGCTTACTCAGGGAGCTCAGGGACCCAGTACTTC. Protein sequence: CASRAYSGSSGTQYF.

CDR3 region: CASSLGPLSYNEQFF. CDR3 nucleotides: TGTGCCAGCAGCTTAGGTCCGCTCTCCTACAATGAGCAGTTCTTC. The chain recombines TRBV5-6 with TRBJ2-1, with D hard to call. Germline CDR1 and CDR2: SGHDT and YYEEEE. Between the trimmed V and J ends, which lost 2 bases and 0 bases, there was a span of 9 bases. This CDR3 contains 15 residues.

The genes are TRBV7-8 and TRBJ1-2; D call uncertain. CDR1 and CDR2 from the germline V gene are SGHVS and FQNEAQ. The V gene lost 5 bases and the J gene lost 2 bases, with 12 bases spanning the gap. The CDR3 runs 14 residues. DNA for the CDR3: TGTGCCAGCAGCCCGACGAGTGGGAACTATGGCTACACCTTC. This sequence encodes CASSPTSGNYGYTF.

The rearrangement joins TRBV19 to TRBJ2-1, with D perhaps given as TRBD1 or TRBD2 (5 bases each). V lost 4 bases and J 4 bases, leaving 11 bases between the germline ends. The germline V gene has CDR1 LNHDA and CDR2 SQIVND (reference sequence). CDR3 size: 14 residues. CDR3: CASSTGPNYNEQFF. The DNA for the CDR3 is TGTGCCAGTAGTACGGGACCGAATTACAATGAGCAGTTCTTC.

This clone was counted once. This chain connects TRBV15 to TRBJ2-1; tentatively, D is TRBD1 (5 bases). V lost 0 bases and J 7 bases, leaving 16 bases between the germline ends. Germline-derived CDR1 and CDR2 are LNHNV and YYDKDF (reference sequence). This CDR3 spans 16 amino acids. The CDR3 protein is CATSRDPPGMGNEQFF. The CDR3 DNA sequence: TGTGCCACCAGCAGAGATCCCCCAGGGATGGGAAATGAGCAGTTCTTC.

The chain carries TRBV5-4 and TRBJ1-1; D call uncertain. Trimming removed 0 bases at V and 1 base at J, with 10 bases between. The CDR3 spans 15 residues. Germline V CDR1 and CDR2: SGHNT, YYREEE (reference sequence). CDR3 amino acids: CASSLDSLRNTEAFF. For the CDR3, the DNA is TGTGCCAGCAGCTTGGACAGTTTACGGAACACTGAAGCTTTCTTT.

This chain joins TRBV10-3 and TRBJ2-2; D gene unclear. The V gene lost 3 bases and the J gene lost 7 bases, with 9 bases spanning the gap. The germline V gene has CDR1 ENHRY and CDR2 SYGVKD. CDR3 length equals 13 residues. Here the CDR3 reads CAISDGRSGELFF. The DNA of the CDR3 is TGTGCCATCAGTGATGGCCGGAGCGGGGAGCTGTTTTTT.

This clone is a singleton in its sample. The same CDR3 also results from other DNA sequences found in this sample. V and J are TRBV18 and TRBJ2-5, with D possibly matching TRBD1 (6 bases). Germline CDR1 is KGHSH and CDR2 is LQKENI. Trimming left V 3 bases short and J 2 bases short, with 10 bases between. There are 14 residues in the CDR3. In DNA form, the CDR3 reads TGTGCCAGCTCACCGGCGACAGGTCAAGAGACCCAGTACTTC. Amino acids: CASSPATGQETQYF.

Remarks on this clone: Distinct nucleotide sequences in the sample also encode this CDR3. The chain combines TRBV28 with TRBJ2-5; no clear D. V gave up 2 bases and J gave up 7 bases, with 5 bases separating them. CDR1 and CDR2 (germline): MDHEN, SYDVKM. The CDR3 spans 11 residues. The CDR3 sequence: CASSLVGTQYF. CDR3 bases: TGTGCCAGCAGTTTAGTCGGGACCCAGTACTTC.